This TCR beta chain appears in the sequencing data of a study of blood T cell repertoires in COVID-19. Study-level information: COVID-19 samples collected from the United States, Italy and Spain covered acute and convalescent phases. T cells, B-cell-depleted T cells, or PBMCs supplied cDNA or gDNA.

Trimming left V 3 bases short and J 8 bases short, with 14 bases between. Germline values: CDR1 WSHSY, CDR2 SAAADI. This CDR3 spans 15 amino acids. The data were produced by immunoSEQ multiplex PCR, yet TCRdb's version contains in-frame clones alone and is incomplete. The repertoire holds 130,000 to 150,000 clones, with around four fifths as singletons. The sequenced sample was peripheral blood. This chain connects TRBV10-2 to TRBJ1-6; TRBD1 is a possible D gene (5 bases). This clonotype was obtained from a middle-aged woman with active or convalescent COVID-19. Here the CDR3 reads CASSDLGGSYSPLHF. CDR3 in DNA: TGCGCCAGCAGTGATTTGGGGGGGTCCTATTCACCCCTCCACTTT.